The 11 T cell receptor beta chains below come from one sample, sequenced in a study of T cell responses to AZD1222 COVID-19 vaccine. The data were produced by immunoSEQ multiplex PCR, yet TCRdb's version contains in-frame clones alone and is incomplete. Of approximately 140,000 clones listed, over 80% are singletons. The sample consisted of peripheral blood, taken on day 0 of MenACWY control vaccination. The origin of the receptors is an adult in good health.

The chain employs TRBV9 and TRBJ1-5; no clear D. The CDR3 runs to 14 residues. Deletions cut 4 bases from V and 0 bases from J, with 8 bases between. CDR1 and CDR2 (germline): SGDLS, YYNGEE. In DNA, the CDR3 is TGTGCCAGCAGCCCCAGTTTTAGCAATCAGCCCCAGCATTTT. Its translation is CASSPSFSNQPQHF.

The rearrangement uses TRBV18 and TRBJ1-4; D unresolved. Germline V gene data show CDR1 as KGHSH and CDR2 as LQKENI. Trimming removed 2 bases from V and 4 bases from J, with 8 bases in between. CDR3 size: 14 residues. The CDR3 nucleotides are TGTGCCAGCTCACCAACCATTTTTAATGAAAAACTGTTTTTT. Residues: CASSPTIFNEKLFF.

The chain links TRBV5-1 to TRBJ1-1; no reliable D call. Germline CDR1 is SGHRS and CDR2 is YFSETQ. V was cut by 0 bases and J by 1 base, with 16 bases left in between. This CDR3 is built from 17 residues. DNA for the CDR3: TGCGCCAGCAGCTTGGGTAGGGCCCTGACTGGGAACACTGAAGCTTTCTTT. This gives the protein CASSLGRALTGNTEAFF.

The rearrangement joins TRBV28 to TRBJ1-5; 7 bases match TRBD1. The CDR3 length is 16 residues. From germline, CDR1 is MDHEN and CDR2 SYDVKM. V dropped 2 bases and J dropped 6; count of bases not matched to a gene: 10. DNA of the CDR3: TGTGCCAGCAGTTTAATGCAAGGGGGCGCCGGTCAGCCCCAGCATTTT. Protein: CASSLMQGGAGQPQHF. Complete variable domain (other parts from reference TRBV28 and TRBJ1-5): DVKVTQSSRYLVKRTGEKVFLECVQDMDHENMFWYRQDPGLGLRLIYFSYDVKMKEKGDIPEGYSVSREKKERFSLILESASTNQTSMYLCASSLMQGGAGQPQHFGDGTRLSIL.

The chain uses TRBV5-1 and TRBJ1-4; 7 nucleotides align to TRBD1. The CDR3 runs 15 residues. Germline CDR1 SGHRS, CDR2 YFSETQ. With 5 bases clipped from V and 0 bases from J, the junction kept 4 bases outside the gene matches. CDR3 amino acids: CASRPTGATNEKLFF. The DNA of the CDR3 is TGCGCCAGCAGGCCTACAGGGGCAACTAATGAAAAACTGTTTTTT.

This clone appeared once. Within the sample, other DNA sequences also encode this same CDR3. CDR3 bases: TGTGCCAGCAGTTTATCAGGGACAGATACGCAGTATTTT. It yields the protein CASSLSGTDTQYF. The V gene is TRBV28, the J gene TRBJ2-3; TRBD1 might be the D (5 bases). The CDR3 length is 13 residues. V lost 1 base to trimming and J lost 3 bases, with 5 bases between them. Per the germline V gene, CDR1 is MDHEN and CDR2 is SYDVKM.

The genes are TRBV7-9 and TRBJ2-1; D might be TRBD2 (6 bases). The CDR3 extends over 14 amino acids. Germline V gene sequence: CDR1 SEHNR, CDR2 FQNEAQ (reference sequence). V lost 5 bases and J 4 bases, leaving 12 bases between the germline ends. The chain's CDR3 is CASSPAGGYNEQFF. In DNA form, the CDR3 reads TGTGCCAGCAGCCCCGCCGGGGGTTACAATGAGCAGTTCTTC.

The chain is built from TRBV27 and TRBJ1-1, with D unclear. The germline V gene encodes CDR1 MNHEY and CDR2 SMNVEV (reference sequence). There are 12 residues in the CDR3. V lost 6 bases, J lost 1 base, and 6 bases lay in between. The CDR3 nucleotides read TGTGCCAGCAGGAAGGGGAACACTGAAGCTTTCTTT. Amino acid sequence: CASRKGNTEAFF.

V usage is TRBV30 and J usage is TRBJ2-1; D possibly corresponds to TRBD2 (6 bases). The germline V gene has CDR1 GTSNPN and CDR2 SVGIG (reference sequence). The CDR3 totals 14 residues. V shed 6 bases and J shed 7 bases, with 19 bases lying between them. The CDR3 region is CACNHGGVGNEQFF. For the CDR3, the DNA is TGTGCCTGCAACCATGGCGGGGTAGGTAATGAGCAGTTCTTC.

The V call is TRBV5-4, the J call TRBJ1-1; D perhaps matches TRBD1 (5 bases). The CDR3 consists of 15 residues. CDR1 is SGHNT and CDR2 is YYREEE in the germline V gene (reference sequence). With 4 bases removed from V and 4 bases from J, the gap between germline ends came to 17 bases. The CDR3 spells CASSHTGKGSTEAFF. CDR3 bases: TGTGCCAGCAGCCACACAGGTAAAGGCTCCACTGAAGCTTTCTTT.

V usage is TRBV11-3 and J usage is TRBJ1-1, with 11 bases identical to TRBD1. Trimming cost V 8 bases and J 8 bases; bases outside gene matches: 1. The CDR3 extends over 11 amino acids. Germline values: CDR1 SGHNT, CDR2 YENEEA. The CDR3 DNA sequence: TGTGCCAGCGGGGACAGGGGGGAAGCTTTCTTT. Residues: CASGDRGEAFF.